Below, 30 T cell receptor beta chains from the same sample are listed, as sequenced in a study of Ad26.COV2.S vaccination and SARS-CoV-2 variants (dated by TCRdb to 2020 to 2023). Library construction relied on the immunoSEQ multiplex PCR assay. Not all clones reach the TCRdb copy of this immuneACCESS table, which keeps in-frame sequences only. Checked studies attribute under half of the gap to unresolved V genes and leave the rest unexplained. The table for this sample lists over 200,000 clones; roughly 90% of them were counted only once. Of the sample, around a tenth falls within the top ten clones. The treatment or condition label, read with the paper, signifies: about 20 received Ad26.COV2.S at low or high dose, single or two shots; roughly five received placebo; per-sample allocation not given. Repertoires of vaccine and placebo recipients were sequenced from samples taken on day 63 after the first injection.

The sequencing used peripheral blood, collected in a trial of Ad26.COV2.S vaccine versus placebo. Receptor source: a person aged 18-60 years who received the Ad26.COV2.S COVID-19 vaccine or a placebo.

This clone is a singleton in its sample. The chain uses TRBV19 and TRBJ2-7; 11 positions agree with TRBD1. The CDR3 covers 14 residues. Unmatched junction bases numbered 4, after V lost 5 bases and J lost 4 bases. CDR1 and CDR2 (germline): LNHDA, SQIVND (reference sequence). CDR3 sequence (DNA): TGTGCCAGTAGTTCCGGGACAGGGGGGTACGAGCAGTACTTC. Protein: CASSSGTGGYEQYF.

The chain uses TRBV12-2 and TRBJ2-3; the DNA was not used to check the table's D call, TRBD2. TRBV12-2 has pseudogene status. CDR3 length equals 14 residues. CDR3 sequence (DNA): TGTGCAAGTCGCTTAGTTGGGAGCGCAGATACGCAGTATTTT. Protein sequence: CASRLVGSADTQYF.

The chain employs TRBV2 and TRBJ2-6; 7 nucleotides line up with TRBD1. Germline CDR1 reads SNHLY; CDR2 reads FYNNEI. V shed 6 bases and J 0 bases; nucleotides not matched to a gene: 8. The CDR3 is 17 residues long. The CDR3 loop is CASRTTGDGSGANVLTF. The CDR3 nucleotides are TGTGCCAGCAGGACTACAGGGGATGGCTCTGGGGCCAACGTCCTGACTTTC.

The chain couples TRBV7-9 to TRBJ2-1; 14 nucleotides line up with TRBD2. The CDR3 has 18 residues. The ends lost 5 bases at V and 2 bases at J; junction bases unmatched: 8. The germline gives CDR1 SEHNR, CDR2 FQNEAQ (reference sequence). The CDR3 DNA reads TGTGCCAGCAGCCACGGACTAGCGGGAGGTAGAGCCTACAATGAGCAGTTCTTC. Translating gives CASSHGLAGGRAYNEQFF.

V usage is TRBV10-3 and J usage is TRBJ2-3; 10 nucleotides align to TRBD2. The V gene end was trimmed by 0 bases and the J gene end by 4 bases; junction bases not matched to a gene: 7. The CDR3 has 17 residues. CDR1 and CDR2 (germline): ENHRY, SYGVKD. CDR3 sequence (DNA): TGTGCCATCAGTGAGTCCCCAGCGGGGGGGCCCTCAGATACGCAGTATTTT. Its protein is CAISESPAGGPSDTQYF.

As DNA, the CDR3 is TGTGCCAGCAGCGTTACACCTGGCACAGATACGCAGTATTTT. It encodes CASSVTPGTDTQYF. V gene TRBV9 combines with J gene TRBJ2-3; D is uncertain. Germline V gene data show CDR1 as SGDLS and CDR2 as YYNGEE. The CDR3 extends over 14 amino acids. The germline V and J ends were trimmed by 2 bases and 1 base, with 8 bases remaining between them.

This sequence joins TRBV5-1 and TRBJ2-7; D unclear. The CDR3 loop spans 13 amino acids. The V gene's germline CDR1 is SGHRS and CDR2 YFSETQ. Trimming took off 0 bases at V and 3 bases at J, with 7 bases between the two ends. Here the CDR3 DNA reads TGCGCCAGCAGCTTGGATGGGGACTACGAGCAGTACTTC. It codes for CASSLDGDYEQYF.

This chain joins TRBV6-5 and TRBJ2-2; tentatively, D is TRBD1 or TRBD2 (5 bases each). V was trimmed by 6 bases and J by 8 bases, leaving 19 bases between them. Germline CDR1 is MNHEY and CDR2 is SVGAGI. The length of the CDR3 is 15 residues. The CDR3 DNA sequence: TGTGCCAGCAGCCAGCGCCCGGGGACGGGAGGGGAGCTGTTTTTT. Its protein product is CASSQRPGTGGELFF.

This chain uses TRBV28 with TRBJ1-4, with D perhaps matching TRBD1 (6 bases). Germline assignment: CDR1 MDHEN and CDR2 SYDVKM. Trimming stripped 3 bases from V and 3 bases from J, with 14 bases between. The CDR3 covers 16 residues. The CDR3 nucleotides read TGTGCCAGCAGTTTCGGGCAGGGGCTGGCTAATGAAAAACTGTTTTTT. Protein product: CASSFGQGLANEKLFF.

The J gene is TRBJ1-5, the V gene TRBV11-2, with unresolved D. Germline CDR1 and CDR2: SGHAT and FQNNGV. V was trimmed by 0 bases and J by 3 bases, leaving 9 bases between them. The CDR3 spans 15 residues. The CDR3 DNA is TGTGCCAGCAGCTTAGAGGGTCGTACCAATCAGCCCCAGCATTTT. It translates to CASSLEGRTNQPQHF.

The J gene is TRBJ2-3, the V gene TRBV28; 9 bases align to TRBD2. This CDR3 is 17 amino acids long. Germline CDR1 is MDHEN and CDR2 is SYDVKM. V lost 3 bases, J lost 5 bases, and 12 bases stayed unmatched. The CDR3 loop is CASSLLAGGPSGDTQYF. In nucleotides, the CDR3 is TGTGCCAGCAGTTTGTTGGCGGGAGGGCCCTCGGGAGATACGCAGTATTTT.

For the CDR3, the DNA is TGCGCCAGCAGCTTGGGACAGGGATTAACTGAAGCTTTCTTT. Encoded protein: CASSLGQGLTEAFF. The genes are TRBV5-1 and TRBJ1-1; 7 bases are shared with TRBD1. There are 14 residues in the CDR3. Trimming cost V 0 bases and J 5 bases; bases outside gene matches: 4. Germline V gives CDR1 SGHRS, CDR2 YFSETQ.

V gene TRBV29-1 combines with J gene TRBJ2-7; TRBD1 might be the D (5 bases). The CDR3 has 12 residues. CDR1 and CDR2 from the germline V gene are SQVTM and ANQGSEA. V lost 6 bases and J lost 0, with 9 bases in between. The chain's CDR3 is CSVAGFSYEQYF. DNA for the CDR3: TGCAGCGTGGCAGGGTTCTCCTACGAGCAGTACTTC.

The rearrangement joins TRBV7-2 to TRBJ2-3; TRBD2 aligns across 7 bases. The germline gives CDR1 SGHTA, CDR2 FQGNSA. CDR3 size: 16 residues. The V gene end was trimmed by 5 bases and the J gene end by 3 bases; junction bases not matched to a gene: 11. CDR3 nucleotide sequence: TGTGCCAGCAGCCCCCTCGGGGCGGGAGTTACAGATACGCAGTATTTT. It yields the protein CASSPLGAGVTDTQYF.

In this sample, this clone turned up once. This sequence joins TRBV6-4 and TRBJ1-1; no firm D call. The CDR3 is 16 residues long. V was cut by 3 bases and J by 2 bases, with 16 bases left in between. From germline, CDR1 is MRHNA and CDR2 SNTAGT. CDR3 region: CASSEPIGVINTEAFF. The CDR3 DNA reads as TGTGCCAGCAGTGAACCCATTGGGGTAATAAACACTGAAGCTTTCTTT.

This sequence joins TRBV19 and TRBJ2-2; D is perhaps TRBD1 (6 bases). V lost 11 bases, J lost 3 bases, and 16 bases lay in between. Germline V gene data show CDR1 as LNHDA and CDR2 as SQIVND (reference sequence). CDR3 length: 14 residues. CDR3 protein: CAARRGGDTGELFF. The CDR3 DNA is TGTGCCGCCCGCCGAGGGGGAGACACCGGGGAGCTGTTTTTT.

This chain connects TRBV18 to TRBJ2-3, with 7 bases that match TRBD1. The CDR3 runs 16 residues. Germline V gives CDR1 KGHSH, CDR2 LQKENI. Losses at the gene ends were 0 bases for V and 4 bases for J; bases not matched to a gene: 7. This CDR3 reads CASSPPKGGGPDTQYF. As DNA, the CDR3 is TGTGCCAGCTCACCACCGAAAGGGGGCGGCCCAGATACGCAGTATTTT.

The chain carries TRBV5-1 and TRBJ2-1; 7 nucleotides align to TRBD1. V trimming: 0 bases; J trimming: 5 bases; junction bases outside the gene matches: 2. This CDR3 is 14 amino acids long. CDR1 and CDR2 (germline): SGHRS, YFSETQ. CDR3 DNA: TGCGCCAGCAGCTTGGTGGGGACAGACAATGAGCAGTTCTTC. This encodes CASSLVGTDNEQFF.

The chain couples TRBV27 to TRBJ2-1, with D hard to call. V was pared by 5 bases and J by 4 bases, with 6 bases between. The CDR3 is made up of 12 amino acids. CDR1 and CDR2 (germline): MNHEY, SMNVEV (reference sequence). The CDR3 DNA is TGTGCCAGCAGTACCTCTTACAATGAGCAGTTCTTC. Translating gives CASSTSYNEQFF.

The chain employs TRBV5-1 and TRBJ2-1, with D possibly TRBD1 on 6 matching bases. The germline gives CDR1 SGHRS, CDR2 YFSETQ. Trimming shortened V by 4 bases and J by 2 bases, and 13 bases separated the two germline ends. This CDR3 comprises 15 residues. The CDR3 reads CASSAAGVPYNEQFF. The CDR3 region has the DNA TGCGCCAGCAGCGCGGCAGGGGTGCCCTACAATGAGCAGTTCTTC.

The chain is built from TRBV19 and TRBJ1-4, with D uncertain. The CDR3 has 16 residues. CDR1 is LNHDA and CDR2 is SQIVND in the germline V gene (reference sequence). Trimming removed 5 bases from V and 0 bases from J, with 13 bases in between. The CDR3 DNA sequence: TGTGCCAGTAGTGACCAGTATACAGCAACTAATGAAAAACTGTTTTTT. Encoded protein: CASSDQYTATNEKLFF.

CDR3: CASSRLERAVYSGANVLTF. Written as DNA, the CDR3 is TGCGCCAGCAGCCGCTTAGAGCGGGCGGTTTACTCTGGGGCCAACGTCCTGACTTTC. The rearrangement joins TRBV4-1 to TRBJ2-6; perhaps TRBD2 as D (6 bases). The CDR3 covers 19 residues. V lost 4 bases to trimming and J lost 0 bases, with 19 bases between them. The germline gives CDR1 MGHRA, CDR2 YSYEKL.

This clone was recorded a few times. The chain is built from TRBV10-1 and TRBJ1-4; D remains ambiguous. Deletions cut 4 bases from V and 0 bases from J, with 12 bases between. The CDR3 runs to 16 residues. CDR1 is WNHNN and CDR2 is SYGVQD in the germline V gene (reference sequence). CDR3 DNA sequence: TGCGCCAGCAGTGGTTCCCTGGAGGCAACTAATGAAAAACTGTTTTTT. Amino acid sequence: CASSGSLEATNEKLFF.

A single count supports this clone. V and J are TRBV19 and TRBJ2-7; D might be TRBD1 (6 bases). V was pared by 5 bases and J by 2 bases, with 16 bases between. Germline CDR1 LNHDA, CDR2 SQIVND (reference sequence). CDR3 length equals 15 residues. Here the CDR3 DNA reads TGTGCCAGTAGTCTAAACCCACAGGGTCCCTACGAGCAGTACTTC. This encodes CASSLNPQGPYEQYF.

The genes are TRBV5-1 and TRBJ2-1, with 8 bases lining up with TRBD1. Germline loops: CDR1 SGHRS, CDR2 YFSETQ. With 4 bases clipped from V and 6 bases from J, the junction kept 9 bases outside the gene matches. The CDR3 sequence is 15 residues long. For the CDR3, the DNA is TGCGCCAGCAGCCAGGACAGGGTCTTTGCCAATGAGCAGTTCTTC. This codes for CASSQDRVFANEQFF.

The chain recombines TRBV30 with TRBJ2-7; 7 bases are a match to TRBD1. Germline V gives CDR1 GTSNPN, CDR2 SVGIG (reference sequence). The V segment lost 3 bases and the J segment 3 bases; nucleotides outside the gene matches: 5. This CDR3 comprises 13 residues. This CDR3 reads CAWRKQGNYEQYF. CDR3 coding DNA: TGTGCCTGGAGGAAACAGGGGAACTACGAGCAGTACTTC.

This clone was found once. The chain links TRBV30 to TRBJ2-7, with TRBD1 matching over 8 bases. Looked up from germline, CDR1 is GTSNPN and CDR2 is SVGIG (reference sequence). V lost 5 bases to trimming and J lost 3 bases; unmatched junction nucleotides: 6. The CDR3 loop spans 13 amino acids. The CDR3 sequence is CAWATGANYEQYF. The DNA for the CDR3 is TGTGCCTGGGCGACAGGGGCGAACTACGAGCAGTACTTC.

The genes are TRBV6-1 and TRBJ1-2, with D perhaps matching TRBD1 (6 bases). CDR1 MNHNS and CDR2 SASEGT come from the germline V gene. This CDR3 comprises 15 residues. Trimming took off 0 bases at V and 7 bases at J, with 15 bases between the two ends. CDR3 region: CASSEARGRGGGYTF. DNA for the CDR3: TGTGCCAGCAGTGAAGCGCGAGGCAGGGGTGGTGGCTACACCTTC.

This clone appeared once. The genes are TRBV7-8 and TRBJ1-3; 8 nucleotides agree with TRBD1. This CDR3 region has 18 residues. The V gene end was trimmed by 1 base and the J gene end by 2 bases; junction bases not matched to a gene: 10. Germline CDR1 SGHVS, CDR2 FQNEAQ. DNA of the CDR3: TGTGCCAGCAGCTTAGGACAGGGGCCGTCTTTAACTGGAAACACCATATATTTT. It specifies CASSLGQGPSLTGNTIYF.

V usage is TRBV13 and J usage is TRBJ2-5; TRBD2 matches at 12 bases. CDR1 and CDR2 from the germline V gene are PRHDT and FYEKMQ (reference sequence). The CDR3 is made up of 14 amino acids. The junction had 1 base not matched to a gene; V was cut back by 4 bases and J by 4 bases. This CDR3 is CASSSSGGGETQYF. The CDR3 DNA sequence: TGTGCCAGCAGCTCTAGCGGGGGGGGAGAGACCCAGTACTTC.